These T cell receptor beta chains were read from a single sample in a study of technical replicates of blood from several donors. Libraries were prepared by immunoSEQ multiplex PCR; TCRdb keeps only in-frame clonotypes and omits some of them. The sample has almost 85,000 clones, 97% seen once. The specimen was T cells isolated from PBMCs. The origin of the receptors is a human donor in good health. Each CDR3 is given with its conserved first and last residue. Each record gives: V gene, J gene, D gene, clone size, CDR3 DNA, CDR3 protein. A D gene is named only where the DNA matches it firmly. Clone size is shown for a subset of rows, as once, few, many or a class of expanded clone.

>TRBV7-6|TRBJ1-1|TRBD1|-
TGTGCCAGCAGACCGGACAGGGGGGTCACTGAAGCTTTCTTT
CASRPDRGVTEAFF
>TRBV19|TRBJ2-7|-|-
TGTGCCAGTAGTATCTATCCCGGGGAGTCCTACGAGCAGTACTTC
CASSIYPGESYEQYF
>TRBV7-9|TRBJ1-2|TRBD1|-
TGTGCCAGCAGCCAGACAGGGGGCGGTGGCTACACCTTC
CASSQTGGGGYTF
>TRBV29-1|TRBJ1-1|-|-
TGCAGTCACGACGGGGAGGCCACTGAAGCTTTCTTT
CSHDGEATEAFF
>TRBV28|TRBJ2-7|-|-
TGTGCCAGCAAGCAGGGCTACGAGCAGTACTTC
CASKQGYEQYF
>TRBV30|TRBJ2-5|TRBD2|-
TGTGCCTGGGGGGGGACTAGCGGACAAGAGACCCAGTACTTC
CAWGGTSGQETQYF
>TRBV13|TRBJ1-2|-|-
TGTGCCAGCAGCTCCCCGGATTTAAACAGGGACTATGGCTACACCTTC
CASSSPDLNRDYGYTF
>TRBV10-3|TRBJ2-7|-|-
TGTGCCATCAGTGAGAACAGCAGCGAGCAGTACTTC
CAISENSSEQYF
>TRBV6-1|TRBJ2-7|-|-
TGTGCCAGCAGTATATACCCGCCAGACGAGCAGTACTTC
CASSIYPPDEQYF
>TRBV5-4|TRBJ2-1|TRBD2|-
TGTGCCAGCAGCTTGGTAGCGGGGGGGCCCGGTGAGCAGTTCTTC
CASSLVAGGPGEQFF
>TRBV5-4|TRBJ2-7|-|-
TGTGCCAGCAAGCGGACCGAGAGCTCCTACGAGCAGTACTTC
CASKRTESSYEQYF
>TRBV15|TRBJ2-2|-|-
TGTGCCACCAGCAGAGATAGACAGGTCGCAACCGGGGAGCTGTTTTTT
CATSRDRQVATGELFF
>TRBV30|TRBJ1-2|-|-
TGTGCCTGGAGTCCCGGGGATCGGTATGGCTACACCTTC
CAWSPGDRYGYTF
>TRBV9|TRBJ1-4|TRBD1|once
TGTGCCAGCAGCGTAGGACCGACAGGGACGGGGAGAGAGGGTCCCGATGAAAAACTGTTTTTT
CASSVGPTGTGREGPDEKLFF
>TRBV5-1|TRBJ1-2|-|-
TGCGCCAGCAGCGAGCCGGGACAAATTAACTATGGCTACACCTTC
CASSEPGQINYGYTF
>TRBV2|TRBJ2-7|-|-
TGTGCCAGCAGTGGGTTTGTAGCTATCGAGCAGTACTTC
CASSGFVAIEQYF
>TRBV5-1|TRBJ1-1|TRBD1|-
TGCGCCAGCAGCTTGTACAGGGGCAACACTGAAGCTTTCTTT
CASSLYRGNTEAFF
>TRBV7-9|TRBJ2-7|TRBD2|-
TGTGCCAGCAGCGCACCGGGACTAGCCTACGAGCAGTACTTC
CASSAPGLAYEQYF
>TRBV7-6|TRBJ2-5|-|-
TGTGCCAGCAGCCCACTGCCTCAAGAGACCCAGTACTTC
CASSPLPQETQYF
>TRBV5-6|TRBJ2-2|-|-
TGTGCCAGCAGTTCAGACAGCACCGGGGAGCTGTTTTTT
CASSSDSTGELFF